The 15 T cell receptor beta chains given below trace back to one sample, sequenced in a study of shared clonotypes between healthy human individuals. Repertoires were generated with immunoSEQ multiplex PCR, while TCRdb's copy carries only in-frame clones and drops some. The sample contains about 2,500,000 clones, about 92% of which appear only once. Sequencing was carried out using naive CD4+ T cells sorted from blood. Subset indicated: CD45RA+ positively selected. The source is a young man in good health.

This clone was counted only a few times. V usage is TRBV11-2 and J usage is TRBJ2-5; tentatively, D is TRBD2 (5 bases). Germline values: CDR1 SGHAT, CDR2 FQNNGV. The CDR3 sequence is 13 residues long. The V gene lost 5 bases and the J gene lost 0 bases, with 7 bases spanning the gap. The CDR3 spells CASSRGYQETQYF. In nucleotides, the CDR3 is TGTGCCAGCAGCCGAGGGTACCAAGAGACCCAGTACTTC.

The table lists this clone with a count of one. This chain links TRBV6-1 with TRBJ2-7; D is uncertain. Germline V gives CDR1 MNHNS, CDR2 SASEGT. This CDR3 contains 13 residues. The V and J ends lost 1 base and 2 bases respectively, with 6 bases between them. In DNA, the CDR3 is TGTGCCAGCAGTGAAGAGACACCCTACGAGCAGTACTTC. This sequence encodes CASSEETPYEQYF.

This clone was detected a few times. V is TRBV14 and J is TRBJ1-5, with 7 positions matching TRBD1. V gave up 1 base and J gave up 5 bases; unmatched junction bases: 5. The CDR3 totals 15 residues. Germline V gene data show CDR1 as SGHDN and CDR2 as FVKESK. The CDR3 nucleotides read TGTGCCAGCAGCCAAGGGGACAGCCGATATCAGCCCCAGCATTTT. This gives the protein CASSQGDSRYQPQHF.

The chain combines TRBV2 with TRBJ1-1; 11 bases map to TRBD1. Germline lookup yields CDR1 SNHLY and CDR2 FYNNEI. The CDR3 covers 15 residues. Unmatched junction bases numbered 8, after V lost 5 bases and J lost 6 bases. For the CDR3, the DNA is TGTGCCAGCAGTCCCGGGACAGGGGGTTTGTCTGAAGCTTTCTTT. This translates into CASSPGTGGLSEAFF. Looking up the rest from reference TRBV2 and TRBJ1-1 gives the full variable domain: EPEVTQTPSHQVTQMGQEVILRCVPISNHLYFYWYRQILGQKVEFLVSFYNNEISEKSEIFDDQFSVERPDGSNFTLKIRSTKLEDSAMYFCASSPGTGGLSEAFFGQGTRLTVV.

The chain carries TRBV5-1 and TRBJ2-3; 7 bases fit TRBD2. The CDR3 consists of 16 residues. Germline-derived CDR1 and CDR2 are SGHRS and YFSETQ. J was trimmed by 1 base and V by 0 bases; bases with no gene match: 5. CDR3 in amino acids: CASSLGRSGGTDTQYF. The DNA of the CDR3 is TGCGCCAGCAGCTTGGGGAGGAGCGGGGGCACAGATACGCAGTATTTT.

The chain carries TRBV6-6 and TRBJ2-2, with unresolved D. Deletions cut 1 base from V and 3 bases from J, with 6 bases between. CDR3 length: 14 residues. The germline CDR1 and CDR2 sequences are MNHNY and SVGAGI (reference sequence). The CDR3 here is CASSYWKDTGELFF. In nucleotides, the CDR3 is TGTGCCAGCAGTTACTGGAAGGACACCGGGGAGCTGTTTTTT.

This clone was detected only once. The J gene is TRBJ2-3, the V gene TRBV27; D not resolved. CDR3 size: 15 residues. CDR1 is MNHEY, CDR2 SMNVEV, per germline (reference sequence). Trimming stripped 8 bases from V and 0 bases from J, with 15 bases between. As DNA, the CDR3 is TGTGCCAGCCATTCTCTGGGTACCAGCACAGATACGCAGTATTTT. Its translation: CASHSLGTSTDTQYF.

V and J are TRBV6-5 and TRBJ2-7; weak D call: TRBD2 (6 bases). CDR1 is MNHEY, CDR2 SVGAGI, per germline. There are 16 residues in the CDR3. The V end was cut by 0 bases, the J end by 4 bases, with 16 bases between. CDR3 region: CASSYSVDGGSYEQYF. The CDR3 DNA sequence: TGTGCCAGCAGTTACTCGGTCGACGGAGGGAGTTACGAGCAGTACTTC.

The chain has TRBV4-1 and TRBJ2-7; 7 bases agree with TRBD2. Unmatched junction bases numbered 6, after V lost 2 bases and J lost 5 bases. This CDR3 has 14 amino acids. CDR1 MGHRA and CDR2 YSYEKL come from the germline V gene. As DNA, the CDR3 is TGCGCCAGCAGCCAAAGGGAGGGGTACGACGAGCAGTACTTC. This encodes CASSQREGYDEQYF.

The V gene is TRBV7-2, the J gene TRBJ2-7; weak D call: TRBD1 (6 bases). There are 13 residues in the CDR3. V lost 5 bases, J lost 1 base, and 9 bases lay in between. The germline CDR1 and CDR2 sequences are SGHTA and FQGNSA. CDR3 region: CASSRTASYEQYF. CDR3 sequence (DNA): TGTGCCAGCAGCCGGACAGCTTCCTACGAGCAGTACTTC.

This chain links TRBV9 with TRBJ1-6; D uncertain. CDR3 length: 14 residues. V lost 0 bases to trimming and J lost 7 bases, with 8 bases between them. The germline CDR1 and CDR2 sequences are SGDLS and YYNGEE. CDR3 in DNA: TGTGCCAGCAGCGTAGCCAATGGGAATTCACCCCTCCACTTT. The encoded protein is CASSVANGNSPLHF. Full variable domain (outside the CDR3, taken from reference TRBV9 and TRBJ1-6): DSGVTQTPKHLITATGQRVTLRCSPRSGDLSVYWYQQSLDQGLQFLIQYYNGEERAKGNILERFSAQQFPDLHSELNLSSLELGDSALYFCASSVANGNSPLHFGNGTRLTVT.

The rearrangement links TRBV27 to TRBJ2-4; TRBD1 is a possible D gene (5 bases). The ends were cut back, 4 bases at V and 6 bases at J, with 10 bases in the middle. CDR3 length: 13 amino acids. Germline V gives CDR1 MNHEY, CDR2 SMNVEV (reference sequence). CDR3 sequence reads: CASSSGQRNIQYF. In DNA form, the CDR3 reads TGTGCCAGCAGTTCAGGACAAAGAAACATTCAGTACTTC.

The chain uses TRBV18 and TRBJ1-6; tentatively, D is TRBD1 (6 bases). This CDR3 is 13 amino acids long. The germline CDR1 and CDR2 sequences are KGHSH and LQKENI. V gave up 10 bases and J gave up 8 bases, with 15 bases separating them. The CDR3 loop is CATGGTTDSPLHF. DNA of the CDR3: TGTGCCACCGGCGGGACAACCGATTCACCCCTCCACTTT.

V and J are TRBV6-5 and TRBJ2-7, with 8 bases aligning to TRBD2. CDR1 and CDR2 (germline): MNHEY, SVGAGI. V trimming: 7 bases; J trimming: 7 bases; junction bases outside the gene matches: 12. The CDR3 loop spans 14 amino acids. Here the CDR3 DNA reads TGTGCCAGCACGTCGGGGGGGCAGTTAAGGGAGCAGTACTTC. As protein: CASTSGGQLREQYF.

The table lists this clone with a few counts. The genes are TRBV19 and TRBJ1-5; 7 positions match TRBD1. This CDR3 contains 12 residues. In germline, CDR1 is LNHDA, CDR2 SQIVND (reference sequence). The J segment lost 7 bases and the V segment lost 8 bases, leaving 5 bases of the junction unmatched. Here the CDR3 reads CASADRSQPQHF. DNA for the CDR3: TGTGCCAGTGCGGACAGGTCGCAGCCCCAGCATTTT.